The 29 T cell receptor beta chains presented below share a single source sample, sequenced in a study of Graves' ophthalmopathy and Graves' hyperthyroidism. As the template, RNA transcripts were used to amplify TCR beta CDR3 regions. Second-round multiplex PCR followed a first-round RT-PCR using HTBI primers. MiXCR was run by TCRdb on the multiplex PCR reads, yielding one entry per CDR3 protein. Of 350,000 to 450,000 distinct CDR3 sequences listed, 20% to 25% are singletons. The sequenced sample consisted of peripheral blood. All receptors come from a woman under 30 with stable Graves' hyperthyroidism.

This clonotype showed up many times. The rearrangement joins TRBV6-5 to TRBJ2-2; D not resolved. CDR1 is MNHEY and CDR2 is SVGAGI in the germline V gene. This CDR3 spans 14 amino acids. The ends were cut back, 0 bases at V and 3 bases at J, with 5 bases in the middle. The DNA for the CDR3 is TGTGCCAGCAGTTACTCGCAGGACACCGGGGAGCTGTTTTTT. This codes for CASSYSQDTGELFF.

This clonotype was seen more than once but under ten times. This sequence joins TRBV5-6 and TRBJ2-7; 14 bases line up with TRBD2. Germline assignment: CDR1 SGHDT and CDR2 YYEEEE. The junction had 8 bases not matched to a gene; V was cut back by 0 bases and J by 0 bases. The CDR3 is made up of 19 amino acids. For the CDR3, the DNA is TGTGCCAGCAGCTTGGTGGGGACTAGCGGGAGAAGCCCCTCCTACGAGCAGTACTTC. It is translated as CASSLVGTSGRSPSYEQYF.

This clonotype was detected ten times or more. This chain joins TRBV6-5 and TRBJ1-1; D ambiguous. The CDR3 covers 15 residues. Germline V gene lookup returns CDR1 MNHEY and CDR2 SVGAGI. Trimming took off 0 bases at V and 1 base at J, with 9 bases between the two ends. DNA for the CDR3: TGTGCCAGCAGTTACTCGAGAAGCGGGAACACTGAAGCTTTCTTT. This sequence encodes CASSYSRSGNTEAFF.

This clonotype was detected ten times or more. The V call is TRBV6-2 or TRBV6-3, the J call TRBJ2-7, with TRBD1 matching 9 bases. The V segment lost 6 bases and the J segment 1 base; nucleotides outside the gene matches: 7. Germline V gives CDR1 MNHEY, CDR2 SVGEGT. The CDR3 is 15 amino acids. CDR3 bases: TGTGCCAGCAGAGAGACAGGGGGGAAATCCTACGAGCAGTACTTC. This sequence encodes CASRETGGKSYEQYF.

This CDR3 reads CASSLLRTGEHYGYTF. The CDR3 DNA follows: TGTGCCAGCAGTTTATTGAGGACAGGGGAGCACTATGGCTACACCTTC. The V gene is TRBV12-3 or TRBV12-4, the J gene TRBJ1-2; TRBD1 aligns across 9 bases. The ends lost 2 bases at V and 3 bases at J; junction bases unmatched: 7. The CDR3 loop spans 16 amino acids.

This clonotype occurred many times. This may be a read error, as it is one base from a much larger clone. This chain links TRBV30 with TRBJ2-5; tentative D call: TRBD2 (5 bases). Germline-derived CDR1 and CDR2 are GTSNPN and SVGIG (reference sequence). Trimming took off 7 bases at V and 5 bases at J, with 17 bases between the two ends. This CDR3 is 13 amino acids long. The DNA of the CDR3 is TGTGCCTTCTCCATGGGAGAGGCCGAGACCCAGTACTTC. Translated, it gives CAFSMGEAETQYF. Filled out from reference TRBV30 and TRBJ2-5, the complete variable domain reads SQTIHQWPATLVQPVGSPLSLECTVEGTSNPNLYWYRQAAGRGLQLLFYSVGIGQISSEVPQNLSASRPQDRQFILSSKKLLLSDSGFYLCAFSMGEAETQYFGPGTRLLVL.

This clonotype was seen repeatedly, ten times or more. The rearrangement links TRBV12-3 or TRBV12-4 to TRBJ1-2, with 10 bases identical to TRBD1. The trim removed 3 bases at V and 7 bases at J, leaving 2 bases unmatched. There are 13 residues in the CDR3. The CDR3 coding sequence is TGTGCCAGCAGTTTCAGGACAGGGGGTGGCTACACCTTC. It is translated as CASSFRTGGGYTF.

This clonotype was picked up a small number of times. The chain couples TRBV4-1 to TRBJ2-5; D possibly corresponds to TRBD2 (6 bases). CDR1 and CDR2 (germline): MGHRA, YSYEKL. V was shortened by 0 bases and J by 1 base, with 18 bases between the two germline ends. The CDR3 has 18 amino acids. DNA for the CDR3: TGCGCCAGCAGCCAAGATTTCGTGACTAGAGGTATCCAAGAGACCCAGTACTTC. Protein: CASSQDFVTRGIQETQYF.

This chain links TRBV28 with TRBJ1-5; D uncertain. The CDR3 is made up of 16 amino acids. Germline CDR1 reads MDHEN; CDR2 reads SYDVKM. The ends were cut back, 1 base at V and 0 bases at J, with 10 bases in the middle. The CDR3, as DNA: TGTGCCAGCAGTTTATTGGTGGGCCGTAGCAATCAGCCCCAGCATTTT. Protein: CASSLLVGRSNQPQHF.

The V gene is TRBV6-1, the J gene TRBJ1-1, with D possibly matching TRBD1 (5 bases). This CDR3 has 13 amino acids. Germline V CDR1 and CDR2: MNHNS, SASEGT. V shed 7 bases and J shed 6 bases, with 15 bases lying between them. In nucleotides, the CDR3 is TGTGCCAGCACCTCACCGACAGTAGCTGAAGCTTTCTTT. As protein: CASTSPTVAEAFF.

This clonotype was counted at least ten times. The V call is TRBV20-1, the J call TRBJ2-5, with D possibly TRBD2 on 6 matching bases. The length of the CDR3 is 14 residues. The V end was cut by 3 bases, the J end by 1 base, with 12 bases between. The germline V gene has CDR1 DFQATT and CDR2 SNEGSKA (reference sequence). The CDR3 DNA sequence: TGCAGTGCTAGGGACGGAGGGGCCCAAGAGACCCAGTACTTC. Translated: CSARDGGAQETQYF.

This clonotype has at least ten counts. V usage is TRBV10-3 and J usage is TRBJ2-2, with TRBD2 as a possible D gene (6 bases). Germline V gene data show CDR1 as ENHRY and CDR2 as SYGVKD. CDR3 length equals 17 residues. Deletions cut 4 bases from V and 0 bases from J, with 15 bases between. CDR3 loop: CAISGPSGRANTGELFF. The CDR3 DNA sequence: TGTGCCATCAGTGGACCCAGCGGGCGGGCGAACACCGGGGAGCTGTTTTTT.

This clonotype was detected ten times or more. The CDR3 protein is CAWVRSGPQETQYF. CDR3 sequence (DNA): TGTGCCTGGGTGAGGTCAGGTCCGCAAGAGACCCAGTACTTC. The J gene is TRBJ2-5, the V gene TRBV30; D unresolved. V was pared by 5 bases and J by 2 bases, with 15 bases between. CDR1 GTSNPN and CDR2 SVGIG come from the germline V gene (reference sequence). The CDR3 sequence is 14 residues long.

The chain couples TRBV29-1 to TRBJ1-1; D may be TRBD1 (5 bases). This CDR3 contains 13 residues. V lost 4 bases, J lost 2 bases, and 11 bases lay in between. Looked up from germline, CDR1 is SQVTM and CDR2 is ANQGSEA. In nucleotides, the CDR3 is TGCAGCGTTGGAAACAGGTCCAACACTGAAGCTTTCTTT. This encodes CSVGNRSNTEAFF.

This clonotype was recorded at least ten times. The J gene is TRBJ2-7, the V gene TRBV29-1, with TRBD2 matching 13 bases. The germline V gene encodes CDR1 SQVTM and CDR2 ANQGSEA. J lost 0 bases, V lost 6 bases, and 2 bases had no gene match. The CDR3 loop spans 14 amino acids. The CDR3 coding sequence is TGCAGCGTCGGGACTAGCGGGAACTCCTACGAGCAGTACTTC. It codes for CSVGTSGNSYEQYF.

This CDR3 is CASSSKTGATYGYTF. The CDR3 coding sequence is TGTGCCAGCAGCTCCAAGACAGGGGCGACCTATGGCTACACCTTC. The chain links TRBV6-1 to TRBJ1-2; 8 nucleotides line up with TRBD1. The V segment lost 6 bases and the J segment 4 bases; nucleotides outside the gene matches: 10. The CDR3 loop spans 15 amino acids. Germline V lookup: CDR1 MNHNS, CDR2 SASEGT.

Many counts were recorded for this clonotype. V and J are TRBV10-3 and TRBJ1-2; D is possibly TRBD1 (5 bases). CDR3 size: 13 residues. The germline V gene has CDR1 ENHRY and CDR2 SYGVKD. V gave up 6 bases and J gave up 5 bases, with 13 bases separating them. The CDR3 region is CAIRAGPGYGYTF. The CDR3 DNA sequence: TGTGCCATCAGGGCAGGGCCGGGGTATGGCTACACCTTC.

V and J are TRBV12-3 or TRBV12-4 and TRBJ2-5; D uncertain. There are 14 residues in the CDR3. Trimming shortened V by 8 bases and J by 1 base, and 14 bases separated the two germline ends. DNA for the CDR3: TGTGCCAGCTCACCTACACGGGCCCAAGAGACCCAGTACTTC. Translating gives CASSPTRAQETQYF.

The chain links TRBV5-1 to TRBJ2-7; 8 positions match TRBD1. Germline assignment: CDR1 SGHRS and CDR2 YFSETQ. The CDR3 runs 12 residues. The trim removed 4 bases at V and 9 bases at J, leaving 6 bases unmatched. CDR3 amino acids: CASSTGQGAQYF. The CDR3 DNA reads as TGCGCCAGCAGCACAGGACAGGGTGCGCAGTACTTC.

This clonotype appeared many times. This sequence joins TRBV4-3 and TRBJ2-5; unclear D gene. The V gene lost 2 bases and the J gene lost 1 base, with 8 bases spanning the gap. Germline V gives CDR1 LGHNA, CDR2 YSLEER. This CDR3 comprises 14 residues. CDR3 sequence (DNA): TGCGCCAGCAGCCAAAGCCGGTTCCAAGAGACCCAGTACTTC. Its translation: CASSQSRFQETQYF.

This clonotype was observed a handful of times. The chain links TRBV28 to TRBJ1-5; 7 nucleotides align to TRBD1. V shed 5 bases, J shed 6 bases, and the junction held 10 bases outside the gene matches. The CDR3 is made up of 15 amino acids. The germline V gene encodes CDR1 MDHEN and CDR2 SYDVKM. DNA of the CDR3: TGTGCCAGCAGTCCGCGGGACAGCGGGCGTCAGCCCCAGCATTTT. Encoded protein: CASSPRDSGRQPQHF.

This clonotype was counted a single time. This sequence joins TRBV12-3 or TRBV12-4 and TRBJ2-5; 8 positions agree with TRBD2. CDR3 length: 15 residues. V lost 8 bases to trimming and J lost 0 bases; unmatched junction nucleotides: 8. CDR3 nucleotides: TGTGCCAGCTCTCTCGCGGGGGGCTACCAAGAGACCCAGTACTTC. It is translated as CASSLAGGYQETQYF.

V gene TRBV20-1 combines with J gene TRBJ2-7; 9 bases match TRBD1. The CDR3 sequence is 15 residues long. J was trimmed by 0 bases and V by 5 bases; bases with no gene match: 8. Per the germline V gene, CDR1 is DFQATT and CDR2 is SNEGSKA (reference sequence). CDR3 sequence reads: CSADQATGGSYEQYF. CDR3 sequence (DNA): TGCAGTGCTGACCAAGCGACAGGGGGCTCCTACGAGCAGTACTTC.

Here the CDR3 DNA reads TGTGCCATCAGCCGGGCCAGGGACGGCCTCAACATTCAGTACTTC. This codes for CAISRARDGLNIQYF. This chain joins TRBV10-3 and TRBJ2-4; D may correspond to TRBD1 or TRBD2 (5 bases each). This CDR3 is 15 amino acids long. Germline V gives CDR1 ENHRY, CDR2 SYGVKD. Trimming cost V 6 bases and J 7 bases, with 19 bases left between them.

This clonotype occurred many times. The chain joins TRBV2 to TRBJ1-6; tentatively, D is TRBD1 (5 bases). V dropped 8 bases and J dropped 1 base, with 9 bases sitting between them. There are 14 residues in the CDR3. Germline-derived CDR1 and CDR2 are SNHLY and FYNNEI. The CDR3, as DNA: TGTGCCAGCGGGGGGTCGTCCTATAATTCACCCCTCCACTTT. It translates to CASGGSSYNSPLHF.

This clonotype was picked up many times. The V gene is TRBV6-4, the J gene TRBJ2-7; D is possibly TRBD2 (5 bases). CDR1 and CDR2 (germline): MRHNA, SNTAGT. V lost 6 bases, J lost 0 bases, and 21 bases lay in between. This CDR3 is 17 amino acids long. This CDR3 is CASRPFPIAFGSYEQYF. CDR3 DNA sequence: TGTGCCAGCAGGCCCTTCCCGATAGCGTTCGGCTCCTACGAGCAGTACTTC.

This clonotype was detected ten times or more. This sequence joins TRBV10-3 and TRBJ1-3; D may be TRBD1 (5 bases). CDR1 and CDR2 from the germline V gene are ENHRY and SYGVKD. This CDR3 contains 14 residues. V was pared by 6 bases and J by 0 bases, with 9 bases between. CDR3 nucleotides: TGTGCCATCAGGCAGGGCCCCTCTGGAAACACCATATATTTT. Encoded protein: CAIRQGPSGNTIYF.

Remarks on this clonotype: At one end, the junction sequence differs from germline, possibly due to a read error. The V and J genes are TRBV5-1 and TRBJ1-1; 9 nucleotides match TRBD1. In germline, CDR1 is SGHRS, CDR2 YFSETQ. This CDR3 spans 16 amino acids. The CDR3 reads CASSFTGGAMNAEAFF. The DNA for the CDR3 is TGCGCCAGCAGCTTCACAGGGGGCGCGATGAACGCTGAAGCTTTCTTT.

As regards this clonotype: Here the CDR3 omits its conserved ending phenylalanine or tryptophan, so a read error is the likely source. The genes are TRBV5-5 and TRBJ2-7, with TRBD2 matching over 8 bases. Looked up from germline, CDR1 is SGHKS and CDR2 is YYEKEE (reference sequence). CDR3 length equals 14 residues. The V and J ends lost 4 bases and 5 bases, in that order; junction bases with no gene match: 8. This chain's CDR3 is CASSHRTSHDEQYY. The CDR3 DNA reads TGTGCCAGCAGCCACCGGACTAGCCACGACGAGCAGTACTAC.